The next 16 T cell receptor beta chains were all read from a single sample in a study of shared clonotypes between healthy human individuals. Some clones are missing from TCRdb's copy, which holds only in-frame ones; the method was immunoSEQ multiplex PCR. This table has around 2.5 million clones, 80% to 95% appearing once. The sequenced sample was naive CD4+ T cells from PBMCs. This sample's subset: CD45RA+ positively selected. The receptors were gathered from a man younger than 35 in good health. Some clones in this sample may be carry-over from other donors' samples.

CDR3 nucleotides: TGTGCCAGCAGCCCAAGGTGGCCTTCGTGGGGCTACACCTTC. Its translation: CASSPRWPSWGYTF. The rearrangement uses TRBV7-8 and TRBJ1-2; D is uncertain. The CDR3 totals 14 residues. CDR1 is SGHVS, CDR2 FQNEAQ, per germline. Trimming removed 5 bases from V and 8 bases from J, with 18 bases in between.

This chain joins TRBV28 and TRBJ1-5; D possibly corresponds to TRBD1 (5 bases). CDR1 is MDHEN and CDR2 is SYDVKM in the germline V gene. V shed 3 bases and J shed 3 bases, with 18 bases lying between them. This CDR3 is 17 amino acids long. In DNA, the CDR3 is TGTGCCAGCAGTTTTTCTGCCGCTCACAGGATCAATCAGCCCCAGCATTTT. This encodes CASSFSAAHRINQPQHF.

The J gene is TRBJ1-4, the V gene TRBV6-1, with 8 bases aligning to TRBD1. The V gene end was trimmed by 5 bases and the J gene end by 8 bases; junction bases not matched to a gene: 10. The CDR3 consists of 15 residues. Germline V CDR1 and CDR2: MNHNS, SASEGT. The chain's CDR3 is CASSPTTGGYEKLFF. CDR3 nucleotide sequence: TGTGCCAGCAGTCCTACTACAGGGGGATACGAAAAACTGTTTTTT.

This clone is a singleton in its sample. The same CDR3 is also encoded by other DNA sequences in this sample. The V gene is TRBV30, the J gene TRBJ1-2; unclear D gene. V lost 0 bases and J 8 bases, leaving 7 bases between the germline ends. The CDR3 contains 11 residues. Germline CDR1 reads GTSNPN; CDR2 reads SVGIG (reference sequence). CDR3 in amino acids: CAWSVGGGYTF. DNA for the CDR3: TGTGCCTGGAGTGTAGGAGGGGGCTACACCTTC.

With regard to this clone: This same CDR3 is encoded by further DNA sequences in the sample. The chain recombines TRBV6-6 with TRBJ2-5; 8 bases line up with TRBD1. Per the germline V gene, CDR1 is MNHNY and CDR2 is SVGAGI (reference sequence). The V and J ends lost 6 bases and 2 bases, in that order; junction bases with no gene match: 2. The CDR3 is made up of 13 amino acids. The CDR3 DNA reads TGTGCCAGCAGGACAGGGGCGCAAGAGACCCAGTACTTC. This encodes CASRTGAQETQYF.

This chain links TRBV28 with TRBJ2-5; 9 bases match TRBD2. Per the germline V gene, CDR1 is MDHEN and CDR2 is SYDVKM. Trimming at V came to 4 bases and at J to 5 bases, leaving 14 bases not matched to a gene. The CDR3 has 17 residues. The CDR3 DNA sequence: TGTGCCAGCAGTTCCCCCGGTGGTAGCGGGAGTTCTGAGACCCAGTACTTC. Its protein product is CASSSPGGSGSSETQYF.

J is TRBJ1-5 and V is TRBV4-1, with D unresolved. The CDR3 is 15 residues long. The germline gives CDR1 MGHRA, CDR2 YSYEKL. V was pared by 1 base and J by 6 bases, with 13 bases between. CDR3 loop: CASSQGALGGQPQHF. The CDR3 region has the DNA TGCGCCAGCAGCCAAGGGGCCTTGGGCGGTCAGCCCCAGCATTTT.

This clone has only one observation. The same CDR3 also results from other DNA sequences found in this sample. The rearrangement links TRBV28 to TRBJ2-6; D not resolved. Looked up from germline, CDR1 is MDHEN and CDR2 is SYDVKM. CDR3 size: 15 residues. V was pared by 5 bases and J by 0 bases, with 8 bases between. The CDR3 protein is CASSTSGSGANVLTF. CDR3 nucleotide sequence: TGTGCCAGCAGTACCTCTGGCTCTGGGGCCAACGTCCTGACTTTC.

V usage is TRBV5-4 and J usage is TRBJ1-1; D is perhaps TRBD1 (5 bases). Between the trimmed V and J ends, which lost 3 bases and 0 bases, there was a span of 12 bases. This CDR3 spans 15 amino acids. CDR1 SGHNT and CDR2 YYREEE come from the germline V gene (reference sequence). The CDR3 here is CASSSPQELNTEAFF. Here the CDR3 DNA reads TGTGCCAGCAGCTCTCCACAGGAGCTGAACACTGAAGCTTTCTTT.

DNA for the CDR3: TGTGCCAGCAGCTTGGGTTCAGGGCGCGATACGCAGTATTTT. Amino acids: CASSLGSGRDTQYF. This chain joins TRBV11-3 and TRBJ2-3; possibly TRBD1 for D (5 bases). Germline V gives CDR1 SGHNT, CDR2 YENEEA. V shed 3 bases and J shed 6 bases, with 13 bases lying between them. This CDR3 spans 14 amino acids. Supplemented by reference TRBV11-3 and TRBJ2-3, the full variable domain reads EAGVVQSPRYKIIEKKQPVAFWCNPISGHNTLYWYLQNLGQGPELLIRYENEEAVDDSQLPKDRFSAERLKGVDSTLKIQPAELGDSAVYLCASSLGSGRDTQYFGPGTRLTVL.

Comments on this clone: Other DNA sequences in the sample encode the same CDR3. V is TRBV9 and J is TRBJ2-1; 11 nucleotides line up with TRBD2. The germline V gene has CDR1 SGDLS and CDR2 YYNGEE. V shed 0 bases and J 1 base; nucleotides not matched to a gene: 0. There are 16 residues in the CDR3. CDR3 sequence reads: CASSVGLAGSYNEQFF. CDR3 nucleotides: TGTGCCAGCAGCGTAGGACTAGCGGGGTCCTACAATGAGCAGTTCTTC.

V usage is TRBV5-4 and J usage is TRBJ2-1; 9 bases are shared with TRBD2. Trimming cost V 6 bases and J 9 bases; bases outside gene matches: 10. CDR3 length: 14 residues. Per the germline V gene, CDR1 is SGHNT and CDR2 is YYREEE (reference sequence). CDR3 sequence (DNA): TGTGCCAGCACCCTAAGGCTAGCGGGAACTGAGCAGTTCTTC. This encodes CASTLRLAGTEQFF.

This clone was detected a few times. The chain carries TRBV10-3 and TRBJ1-1; D gene ambiguous. Germline V lookup: CDR1 ENHRY, CDR2 SYGVKD. Trimming left V 2 bases short and J 6 bases short, with 10 bases between. The CDR3 contains 13 residues. CDR3 residues: CAISEEATAEAFF. The DNA of the CDR3 is TGTGCCATCAGTGAGGAGGCAACGGCTGAAGCTTTCTTT.

This clone was counted between two and nine times. The genes are TRBV9 and TRBJ1-1; no reliable D call. The CDR3 spans 14 residues. Germline-derived CDR1 and CDR2 are SGDLS and YYNGEE. The V and J ends lost 4 bases and 0 bases respectively, with 10 bases between them. The CDR3 region is CASSPRAVNTEAFF. The CDR3 bases are TGTGCCAGCAGCCCTCGGGCGGTGAACACTGAAGCTTTCTTT.

Remarks on this clone: Other nucleotide sequences from this sample produce the same CDR3. The chain is built from TRBV28 and TRBJ2-2, with 11 bases lining up with TRBD2. Germline lookup yields CDR1 MDHEN and CDR2 SYDVKM. The CDR3 length is 14 residues. V shed 8 bases, J shed 1 base, and the junction held 0 bases outside the gene matches. In nucleotides, the CDR3 is TGTGCCAGCGGGACTAGCGGGAACACCGGGGAGCTGTTTTTT. Translating gives CASGTSGNTGELFF. Supplemented by reference TRBV28 and TRBJ2-2, the full variable domain reads DVKVTQSSRYLVKRTGEKVFLECVQDMDHENMFWYRQDPGLGLRLIYFSYDVKMKEKGDIPEGYSVSREKKERFSLILESASTNQTSMYLCASGTSGNTGELFFGEGSRLTVL.

This chain joins TRBV6-1 and TRBJ1-1; 7 bases line up with TRBD1. J gave up 1 base and V 7 bases, and 9 bases lay outside the gene matches. CDR1 is MNHNS, CDR2 SASEGT, per germline. This CDR3 has 15 residues. CDR3 bases: TGTGCCAGCACCTCCCCCAGACAGGGGAACACTGAAGCTTTCTTT. This sequence encodes CASTSPRQGNTEAFF.